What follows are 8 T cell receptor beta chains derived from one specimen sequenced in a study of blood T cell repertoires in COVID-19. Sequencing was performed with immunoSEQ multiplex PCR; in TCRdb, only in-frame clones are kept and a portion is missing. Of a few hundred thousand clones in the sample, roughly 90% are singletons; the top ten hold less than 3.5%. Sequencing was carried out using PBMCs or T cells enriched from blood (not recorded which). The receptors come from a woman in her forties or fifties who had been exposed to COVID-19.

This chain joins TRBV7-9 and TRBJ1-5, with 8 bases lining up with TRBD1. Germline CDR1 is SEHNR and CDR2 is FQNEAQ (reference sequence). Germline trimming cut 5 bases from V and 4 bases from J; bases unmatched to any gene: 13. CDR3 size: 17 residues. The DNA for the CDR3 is TGTGCCAGCAGCCACTACGGACAGGGCGGGACAAATCAGCCCCAGCATTTT. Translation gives CASSHYGQGGTNQPQHF.

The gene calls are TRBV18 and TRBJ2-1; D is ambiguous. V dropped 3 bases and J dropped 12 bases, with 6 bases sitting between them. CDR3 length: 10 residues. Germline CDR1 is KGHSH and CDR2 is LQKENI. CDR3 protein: CASSPSVQFF. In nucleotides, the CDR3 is TGTGCCAGCTCACCGAGTGTGCAGTTCTTC. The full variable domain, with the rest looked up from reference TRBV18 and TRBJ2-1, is NAGVMQNPRHLVRRRGQEARLRCSPMKGHSHVYWYRQLPEEGLKFMVYLQKENIIDESGMPKERFSAEFPKEGPSILRIQQVVRGDSAAYFCASSPSVQFFGPGTRLTVL.

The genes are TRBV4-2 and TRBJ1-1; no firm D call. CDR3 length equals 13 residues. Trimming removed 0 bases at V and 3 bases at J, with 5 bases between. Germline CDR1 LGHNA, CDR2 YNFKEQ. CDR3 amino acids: CASSQDRYTEAFF. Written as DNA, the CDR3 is TGTGCCAGCAGCCAAGACAGATACACTGAAGCTTTCTTT.

CDR3 DNA: TGTGCCTGGAGTGTGGTCGGACAGGGGAAACAGCCCCAGCATTTT. Its translation is CAWSVVGQGKQPQHF. The V and J genes are TRBV30 and TRBJ1-5; TRBD1 agrees at 9 bases. The CDR3 sequence is 15 residues long. V shed 0 bases, J shed 7 bases, and the junction held 7 bases outside the gene matches. Germline values: CDR1 GTSNPN, CDR2 SVGIG (reference sequence).

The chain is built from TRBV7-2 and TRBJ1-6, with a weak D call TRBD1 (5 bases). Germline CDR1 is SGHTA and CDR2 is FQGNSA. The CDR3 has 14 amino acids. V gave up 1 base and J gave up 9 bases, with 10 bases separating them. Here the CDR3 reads CASSLGGESSPLHF. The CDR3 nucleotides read TGTGCCAGCAGCTTAGGGGGGGAAAGTTCACCCCTCCACTTT.

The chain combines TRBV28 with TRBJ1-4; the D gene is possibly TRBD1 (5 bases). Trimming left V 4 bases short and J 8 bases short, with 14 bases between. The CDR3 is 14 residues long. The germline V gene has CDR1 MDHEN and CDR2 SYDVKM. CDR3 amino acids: CASSSAGPQEKLFF. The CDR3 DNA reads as TGTGCCAGCAGTTCCGCGGGACCTCAGGAAAAACTGTTTTTT. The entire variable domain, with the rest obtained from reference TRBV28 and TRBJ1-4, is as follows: DVKVTQSSRYLVKRTGEKVFLECVQDMDHENMFWYRQDPGLGLRLIYFSYDVKMKEKGDIPEGYSVSREKKERFSLILESASTNQTSMYLCASSSAGPQEKLFFGSGTQLSVL.

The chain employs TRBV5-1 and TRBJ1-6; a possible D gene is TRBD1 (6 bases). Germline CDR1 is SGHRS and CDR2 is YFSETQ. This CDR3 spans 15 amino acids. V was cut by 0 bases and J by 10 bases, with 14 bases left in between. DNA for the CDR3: TGCGCCAGCAGCTTGGGACAGGCTTCAGGCTCACCCCTCCACTTT. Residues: CASSLGQASGSPLHF. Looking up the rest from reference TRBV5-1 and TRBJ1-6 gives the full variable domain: KAGVTQTPRYLIKTRGQQVTLSCSPISGHRSVSWYQQTPGQGLQFLFEYFSETQRNKGNFPGRFSGRQFSNSRSEMNVSTLELGDSALYLCASSLGQASGSPLHFGNGTRLTVT.

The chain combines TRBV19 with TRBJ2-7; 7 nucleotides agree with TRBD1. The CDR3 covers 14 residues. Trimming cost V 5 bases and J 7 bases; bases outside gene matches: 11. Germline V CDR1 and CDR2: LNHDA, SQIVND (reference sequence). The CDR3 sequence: CASSAAKTGYEQYF. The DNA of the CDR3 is TGTGCCAGTAGTGCCGCCAAGACAGGGTATGAGCAGTACTTC.